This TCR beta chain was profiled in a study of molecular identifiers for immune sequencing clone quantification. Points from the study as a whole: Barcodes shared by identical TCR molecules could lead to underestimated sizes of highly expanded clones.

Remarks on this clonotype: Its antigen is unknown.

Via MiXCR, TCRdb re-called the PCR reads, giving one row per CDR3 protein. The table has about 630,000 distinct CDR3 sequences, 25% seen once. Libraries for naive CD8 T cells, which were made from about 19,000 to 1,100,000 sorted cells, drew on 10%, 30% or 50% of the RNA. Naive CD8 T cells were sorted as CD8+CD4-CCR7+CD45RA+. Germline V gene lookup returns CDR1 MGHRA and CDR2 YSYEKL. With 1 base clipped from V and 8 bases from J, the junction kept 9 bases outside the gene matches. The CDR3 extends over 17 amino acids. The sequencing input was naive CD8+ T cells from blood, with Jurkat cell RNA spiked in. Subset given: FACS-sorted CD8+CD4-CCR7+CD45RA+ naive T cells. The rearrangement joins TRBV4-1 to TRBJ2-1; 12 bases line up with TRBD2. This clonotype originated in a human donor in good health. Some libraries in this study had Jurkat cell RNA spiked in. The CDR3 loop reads CASSQVTLLAGGHEQFF. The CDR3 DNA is TGCGCCAGCAGCCAAGTCACTCTCCTAGCGGGGGGGCATGAGCAGTTCTTC.